The T cell receptor beta chain described here comes from a study of OX40 agonist ivuxolimab in advanced cancers. Context from the whole study: Ivuxolimab was an agonistic, fully human IgG2 monoclonal antibody directed against OX40 (CD134), a costimulatory receptor. Intravenous ivuxolimab was administered to patients every 2 weeks at six dose levels: 0.01, 0.1, 0.3, 1.5, 3 and 10 mg/kg. Of the approximately 53 patients in dose escalation, 19 had hepatocellular carcinoma, some 15 had melanoma, 9 had renal cell carcinoma and 9 had head and neck cancer. A male proportion of around 80% and a mean age of around 60 years, ranging from about 20 to 79, were recorded for the dose-escalation cohort. Patients were allowed to have had prior anti-PD-1, anti-PD-L1 or anti-CTLA-4 therapy, and 40% to 45% of the dose-escalation patients had previously received checkpoint inhibitors. Partial responses occurred in three dose-escalation patients, of whom one had hepatocellular carcinoma and two had cutaneous melanoma. Peripheral TCRbeta sequencing aimed to test whether ivuxolimab altered TCR sequence diversity and caused clonal T-cell expansion. The paper reports the monotherapy dose-escalation portion (N of about 50 patients) of the phase I ivuxolimab trial.

Points on this clone: The clone's antigen remains unknown. No per-base quality is available; no much larger clone lies one base away.

The trial excluded patients who had a history of autoimmune disease or who were on systemic immunosuppression. Peripheral blood for TCR sequencing was collected from all dose cohorts at baseline, on cycle 4 day 1, and on cycle 7 day 1. Samples came from an open-label, multicenter, first-in-human phase I dose-escalation trial of ivuxolimab. Adults with locally advanced or metastatic melanoma, renal cell, hepatocellular, or head and neck squamous cell carcinoma were enrolled in the trial. Before TCR sequencing, CD4+ T cells and CD8+ T cells from peripheral blood were sorted into separate populations. To sequence the TCRbeta CDR3 region, genomic DNA was isolated from the sorted cells. The immunoSEQ Assay was used to sequence the TCRbeta CDR3 regions. This immuneACCESS table, as held by TCRdb, lists in-frame sequences with V and J called but not all clones. Of the missing ones, under half trace to an unresolved V gene in checked studies; the others have no known cause. The sample has more than 25,000 clones on record, 82% of them singletons. The top ten clonotypes cover over 20% of the sample.

According to the germline V gene, CDR1 reads KGHSH and CDR2 reads LQKENI. Compared with germline, V lacks 4 bases and J lacks 4 bases; bases without a gene match: 9. The CDR3 runs 17 amino acids, cysteine and phenylalanine included. Left in the record is the CDR3 DNA by itself, 51 bases read in frame from the first base. What the authors observed across the whole study: Low levels of normalized T-cell clonal expansion were also shown by some nonresponding patients. Clonal expansion of both CD4+ and CD8+ blood T cells was observed from baseline to week 6 at doses 0.1 to 3.0 mg/kg. The antigen specificity of the peripheral T cells that underwent clonal expansion was not determined. Partial responders in the 0.1-3.0 mg/kg groups had among the lowest normalized peripheral clonal expansion, especially among CD8+ T cells. After ivuxolimab, expanded clones were on average more numerous among CD8+ T cells than among CD4+ T cells.

The clonotype was recovered from an adult with an advanced solid tumor such as melanoma, head and neck, liver or kidney cancer. This chain joins TRBV18 to TRBJ2-2, and 10 junctional nucleotides match TRBD2. Sequenced material: CD4+ or CD8+ T cells sorted from blood, taken in a trial of the OX40 agonist ivuxolimab. The DNA sequence is TGTGCCAGCTCACAAAGCGGGAGGGCCTCAGGCACCGGGGAGCTGTTTTTT. Translated, it gives CASSQSGRASGTGELFF.